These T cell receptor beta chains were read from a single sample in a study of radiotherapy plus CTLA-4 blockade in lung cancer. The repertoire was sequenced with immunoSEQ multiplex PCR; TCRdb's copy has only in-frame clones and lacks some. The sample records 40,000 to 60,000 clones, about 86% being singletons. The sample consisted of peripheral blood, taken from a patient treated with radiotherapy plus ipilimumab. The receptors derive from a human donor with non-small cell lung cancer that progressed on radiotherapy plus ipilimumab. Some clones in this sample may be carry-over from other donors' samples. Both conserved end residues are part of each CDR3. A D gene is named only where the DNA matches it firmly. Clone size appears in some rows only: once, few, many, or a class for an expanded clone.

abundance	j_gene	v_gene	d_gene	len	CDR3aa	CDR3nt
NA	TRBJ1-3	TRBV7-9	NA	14	CASTASGSGNTIYF	TGTGCCAGCACCGCGAGCGGCTCTGGAAACACCATATATTTT
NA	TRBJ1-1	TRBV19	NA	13	CASSIVRSSEAFF	TGTGCCAGTAGTATCGTACGTAGCTCTGAAGCTTTCTTT
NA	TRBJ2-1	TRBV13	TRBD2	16	CASSLIPAGGEGEQFF	TGTGCCAGCAGCTTAATACCAGCGGGAGGGGAGGGTGAGCAGTTCTTC
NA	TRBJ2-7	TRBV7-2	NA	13	CASSWTLTYEQYF	TGTGCCAGCAGCTGGACTCTCACCTACGAGCAGTACTTC
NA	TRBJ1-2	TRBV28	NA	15	CASSLRGLGSYGYTF	TGTGCCAGCAGTTTAAGAGGGCTGGGGTCCTATGGCTACACCTTC
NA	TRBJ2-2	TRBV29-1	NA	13	CSGAAGYTGELFF	TGCAGCGGTGCCGCAGGGTACACCGGGGAGCTGTTTTTT
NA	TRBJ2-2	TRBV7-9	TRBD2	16	CASSNLAGTNTGELFF	TGTGCCAGCAGCAACCTAGCGGGCACAAACACCGGGGAGCTGTTTTTT
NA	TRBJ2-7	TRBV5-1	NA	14	CASSFISGTYEQYF	TGCGCCAGCAGCTTTATTAGCGGAACCTACGAGCAGTACTTC
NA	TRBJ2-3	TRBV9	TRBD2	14	CASTWRGASDTQYF	TGTGCCAGCACGTGGCGGGGGGCGTCGGATACGCAGTATTTT
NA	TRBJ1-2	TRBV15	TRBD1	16	CATSRPPGQGDYGYTF	TGTGCCACCAGCAGACCCCCGGGACAGGGGGACTATGGCTACACCTTC
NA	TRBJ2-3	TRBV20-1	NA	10	CSAKLDTQYF	TGCAGTGCCAAATTAGATACGCAGTATTTT
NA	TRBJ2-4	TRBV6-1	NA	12	CASTRAKNIQYF	TGTGCCAGCACCAGGGCCAAAAACATTCAGTACTTC
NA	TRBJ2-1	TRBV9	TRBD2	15	CASSVAGGGYNEQFF	TGTGCCAGCAGCGTAGCCGGGGGGGGTTACAATGAGCAGTTCTTC
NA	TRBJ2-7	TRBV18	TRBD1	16	CASSLLTGGIVYEQYF	TGTGCCAGCTCACTCCTGACAGGGGGCATAGTCTACGAGCAGTACTTC
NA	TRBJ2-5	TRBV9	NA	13	CASSVGSVETQYF	TGTGCCAGCAGCGTAGGCAGCGTAGAGACCCAGTACTTC
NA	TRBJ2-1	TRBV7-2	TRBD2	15	CASELGLADYNEQFF	TGTGCCAGCGAATTGGGACTAGCGGATTACAATGAGCAGTTCTTC
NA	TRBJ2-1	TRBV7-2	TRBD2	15	CASSETSGGVDEQFF	TGTGCCAGCAGCGAAACTAGCGGGGGGGTCGATGAGCAGTTCTTC
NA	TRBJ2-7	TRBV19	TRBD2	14	CASSYGTSDYEQYF	TGTGCCAGTAGTTACGGGACTAGCGACTACGAGCAGTACTTC
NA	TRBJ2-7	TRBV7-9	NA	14	CASSLGGQSYEQYF	TGTGCCAGCAGCTTAGGCGGACAGTCCTACGAGCAGTACTTC
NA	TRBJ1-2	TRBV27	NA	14	CASSGRSENYGYTF	TGTGCCAGCAGTGGCCGATCTGAAAACTATGGCTACACCTTC
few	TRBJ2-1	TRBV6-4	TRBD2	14	CASSLAGGSNEQFF	TGTGCCAGCAGTCTAGCGGGGGGGTCAAATGAGCAGTTCTTC
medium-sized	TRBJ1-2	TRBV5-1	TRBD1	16	CASSPIRQGANYGYTF	TGCGCCAGCAGCCCTATCAGACAGGGAGCCAACTATGGCTACACCTTC
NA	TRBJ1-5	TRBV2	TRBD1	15	CASRDQGERGQPQHF	TGTGCCAGCAGAGACCAGGGGGAAAGAGGGCAGCCCCAGCATTTT
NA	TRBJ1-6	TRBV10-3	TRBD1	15	CAISELGQGPSPLHF	TGTGCCATCAGTGAACTTGGACAGGGGCCATCACCCCTCCACTTT
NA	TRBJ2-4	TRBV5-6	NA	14	CASSLGGGRDIQYF	TGTGCCAGCAGCTTGGGTGGGGGCAGGGACATTCAGTACTTC
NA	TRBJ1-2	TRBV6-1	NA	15	CASRRTDSELYGYTF	TGTGCCAGCAGACGCACGGACAGTGAGTTATATGGCTACACCTTC
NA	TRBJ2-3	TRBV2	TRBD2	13	CASNSGGDNTQYF	TGTGCCAGCAATAGCGGGGGGGACAATACGCAGTATTTT
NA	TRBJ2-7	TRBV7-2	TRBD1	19	CASSSRGGQGESLFYEQYF	TGTGCCAGCAGCTCCAGGGGGGGACAGGGGGAGTCTCTATTCTACGAGCAGTACTTC
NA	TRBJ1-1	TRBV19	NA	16	CASSTGFIQGNTEAFF	TGTGCCAGTAGTACGGGGTTTATACAGGGAAACACTGAAGCTTTCTTT
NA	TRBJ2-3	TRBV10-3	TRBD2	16	CAISDGLAGIRDTQYF	TGTGCCATCAGTGATGGCCTAGCGGGAATCAGAGATACGCAGTATTTT
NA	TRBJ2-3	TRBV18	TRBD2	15	CASSPWGGSTDTQYF	TGTGCCAGCTCACCATGGGGAGGGAGCACAGATACGCAGTATTTT
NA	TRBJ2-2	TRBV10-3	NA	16	CAISTGQNAGTGELFF	TGTGCCATCAGTACTGGACAGAACGCGGGCACCGGGGAGCTGTTTTTT
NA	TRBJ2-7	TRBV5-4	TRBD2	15	CASTRTSGRVYEQYF	TGTGCCAGCACCAGGACTAGCGGGAGGGTCTACGAGCAGTACTTC
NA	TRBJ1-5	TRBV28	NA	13	CASSSRVGQPQHF	TGTGCCAGCAGTTCCCGGGTCGGGCAGCCCCAGCATTTT
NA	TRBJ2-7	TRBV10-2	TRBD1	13	CASRTGSTYEQYF	TGCGCCAGCAGGACAGGGTCCACCTACGAGCAGTACTTC
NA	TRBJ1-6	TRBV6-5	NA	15	CASSFDRRSDSPLHF	TGTGCCAGCAGTTTTGACAGGCGGTCCGATTCACCCCTCCACTTT
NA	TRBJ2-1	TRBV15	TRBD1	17	CATSSFPTGGFYNEQFF	TGTGCCACCAGCAGTTTCCCGACAGGGGGCTTTTACAATGAGCAGTTCTTC
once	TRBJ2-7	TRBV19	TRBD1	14	CASSSDRVSYEQYF	TGTGCCAGTAGTTCGGACAGGGTTTCCTACGAGCAGTACTTC
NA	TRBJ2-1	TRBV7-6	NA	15	CASSPAGGFYNEQFF	TGTGCCAGCAGCCCTGCTGGGGGGTTTTACAATGAGCAGTTCTTC
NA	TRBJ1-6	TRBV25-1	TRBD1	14	CASSADRERSPLHF	TGTGCCAGCAGTGCAGACAGGGAAAGGTCACCCCTCCACTTT
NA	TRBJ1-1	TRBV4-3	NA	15	CASSQDNRANTEAFF	TGCGCCAGCAGCCAAGATAACAGGGCGAACACTGAAGCTTTCTTT
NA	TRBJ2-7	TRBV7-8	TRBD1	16	CASSLVLQGAPHEQYF	TGTGCCAGCAGCTTAGTCCTACAGGGGGCTCCCCACGAGCAGTACTTC
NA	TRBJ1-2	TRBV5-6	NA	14	CASSLGQGNYGYTF	TGTGCCAGCAGCTTAGGGCAGGGGAACTATGGCTACACCTTC
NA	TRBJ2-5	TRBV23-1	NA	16	CASSQPLAKKVETQYF	TGCGCCAGCAGTCAACCCCTAGCCAAGAAAGTTGAGACCCAGTACTTC
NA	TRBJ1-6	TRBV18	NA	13	CASSQMGDSPLHF	TGTGCCAGCTCACAAATGGGAGATTCACCCCTCCACTTT
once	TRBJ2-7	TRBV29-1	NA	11	CSVEERYEQYF	TGCAGCGTTGAAGAGAGGTACGAGCAGTACTTC
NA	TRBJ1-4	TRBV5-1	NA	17	CASSLSTDWANNEKLFF	TGCGCCAGCAGCTTATCCACGGACTGGGCAAATAATGAAAAACTGTTTTTT
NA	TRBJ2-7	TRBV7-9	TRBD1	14	CASSFGQGGYEQYF	TGTGCCAGCAGCTTTGGACAGGGTGGCTACGAGCAGTACTTC
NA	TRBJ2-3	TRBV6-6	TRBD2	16	CASSQTSGRARDTQYF	TGTGCCAGCAGCCAGACTAGCGGGAGGGCCAGGGATACGCAGTATTTT
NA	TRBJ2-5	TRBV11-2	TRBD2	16	CASSKSLAGGSETQYF	TGTGCCAGCAGCAAATCCCTAGCGGGAGGTTCGGAGACCCAGTACTTC
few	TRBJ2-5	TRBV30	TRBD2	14	CAWSSGTSEETQYF	TGTGCCTGGAGCTCCGGGACTAGCGAAGAGACCCAGTACTTC
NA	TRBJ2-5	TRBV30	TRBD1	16	CAWSVQTGGSSETQYF	TGTGCCTGGAGTGTACAAACAGGGGGCAGTTCCGAGACCCAGTACTTC
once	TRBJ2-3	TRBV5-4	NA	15	CASSLAVAYTDTQYF	TGTGCCAGCAGCTTGGCGGTCGCATACACAGATACGCAGTATTTT